This T cell receptor beta chain emerged from a study of a mutant IDH1 vaccine in newly diagnosed glioma. Study overall: First vaccine doses came 4-6 weeks after radiotherapy alone, or with temozolomide cycles. Earlier treatment was radiotherapy, temozolomide, or both, with most getting both.

Concerning this clone: Its antigen is still unknown.

The junction had 8 bases not matched to a gene; V was cut back by 8 bases and J by 5 bases. There are 14 residues in the CDR3. Germline V lookup: CDR1 SNHLY, CDR2 FYNNEI. Measured with immunoSEQ multiplex PCR; TCRdb has only the in-frame clones, and not every one. This table has some 60,000 clones, 90% appearing once. Time point in this sample: week 5, during vaccination. Doses consisted of 300 ug of mutant IDH1 20-mer peptide each, paired with topical imiquimod. The chain combines TRBV2 with TRBJ2-7; 11 bases are a match to TRBD1. The sample here was PBMCs, taken from a glioma patient whose treatment included an IDH1 peptide vaccine. The TCR originated in a woman aged 40 to 50 with glioma. The CDR3 coding sequence is TGTGCCAGCTTCCTAGGACAGGGGGCGGACGAGCAGTACTTC. Amino acid sequence: CASFLGQGADEQYF.